Each of the 18 T cell receptor beta chains below was sequenced from the same sample in a study of blood T cell repertoires in COVID-19. The repertoire was sequenced with immunoSEQ multiplex PCR; TCRdb's copy has only in-frame clones and lacks some. Of about 150,000 clones listed, about 80% were seen once; the top ten hold over 5%. The sequenced sample was PBMCs or T cells enriched from blood (not recorded which). The receptors derive from a woman in her 50s who had recovered from COVID-19.

The rearrangement uses TRBV24-1 and TRBJ1-5, with 10 bases lining up with TRBD1. The V and J ends lost 9 bases and 2 bases, in that order; junction bases with no gene match: 6. This CDR3 is built from 15 residues. Germline V CDR1 and CDR2: KGHDR, SFDVKD. Here the CDR3 DNA reads TGTGCCACCGGACCCGGGACAGGGGGCAATCAGCCCCAGCATTTT. This encodes CATGPGTGGNQPQHF.

The V gene is TRBV14, the J gene TRBJ1-1, with D possibly being TRBD1 (5 bases). This CDR3 region has 15 residues. The V gene's germline CDR1 is SGHDN and CDR2 FVKESK. V was pared by 1 base and J by 3 bases, with 12 bases between. The CDR3 is CASSQVGVGDTEAFF. The DNA for the CDR3 is TGTGCCAGCAGCCAAGTAGGGGTAGGAGACACTGAAGCTTTCTTT.

The chain is built from TRBV6-5 and TRBJ1-5, with D perhaps TRBD1 (5 bases). This CDR3 is built from 13 residues. Germline loops: CDR1 MNHEY, CDR2 SVGAGI. Trimming took 5 bases from V and 7 from J, leaving 12 bases between them. CDR3 coding DNA: TGTGCCAGCAGTAAGGACAAAAGGCAGCCCCAGCATTTT. Protein sequence: CASSKDKRQPQHF.

This chain links TRBV7-9 with TRBJ2-7; TRBD1 matches 9 bases. V lost 4 bases, J lost 4 bases, and 8 bases stayed unmatched. CDR1 SEHNR and CDR2 FQNEAQ come from the germline V gene (reference sequence). There are 15 residues in the CDR3. CDR3: CASSSLTGGNYEQYF. For the CDR3, the DNA is TGTGCCAGCAGCTCCCTGACAGGGGGGAATTACGAGCAGTACTTC.

V and J are TRBV7-6 and TRBJ2-3; TRBD2 agrees at 13 bases. CDR1 and CDR2 from the germline V gene are SGHVS and FNYEAQ. Trimming took 5 bases from V and 4 from J; bases not matched to a gene: 9. This CDR3 region has 17 residues. The CDR3 spells CASSTTSGGTPPDTQYF. As DNA, the CDR3 is TGTGCCAGCAGCACGACTAGCGGGGGGACGCCCCCAGATACGCAGTATTTT.

V usage is TRBV7-9 and J usage is TRBJ2-1; 7 nucleotides line up with TRBD1. CDR3 size: 13 residues. V was clipped by 5 bases and J by 7 bases; unmatched bases: 5. CDR1 and CDR2 from the germline V gene are SEHNR and FQNEAQ (reference sequence). CDR3: CASSVYRGNEQFF. The CDR3 DNA reads TGTGCCAGCAGCGTATACAGGGGAAATGAGCAGTTCTTC.

This chain joins TRBV27 and TRBJ1-2, with D possibly matching TRBD1 (5 bases). The germline V gene encodes CDR1 MNHEY and CDR2 SMNVEV (reference sequence). The CDR3 is made up of 13 amino acids. The V end lost 3 bases, the J end lost 4 bases, and 9 bases lay between the germline ends. Here the CDR3 DNA reads TGTGCCAGCAGTTTCATGGGGGGCTATGGCTACACCTTC. Its translation is CASSFMGGYGYTF.

DNA for the CDR3: TGTGCCAGCAGACGTACAGGGGGTGGTTCACCCCTCCACTTT. It translates to CASRRTGGGSPLHF. This sequence joins TRBV6-5 and TRBJ1-6; 8 nucleotides agree with TRBD1. The CDR3 runs 14 residues. The trim removed 6 bases at V and 9 bases at J, leaving 7 bases unmatched. Germline values: CDR1 MNHEY, CDR2 SVGAGI.

This clone was detected once. This sequence joins TRBV30 and TRBJ1-5, with D perhaps matching TRBD1 (5 bases). There are 13 residues in the CDR3. In germline, CDR1 is GTSNPN, CDR2 SVGIG (reference sequence). The V end was cut by 1 base, the J end by 4 bases, with 8 bases between. CDR3 loop: CAWSGQTNQPQHF. In DNA form, the CDR3 reads TGTGCCTGGAGTGGACAGACAAATCAGCCCCAGCATTTT.

This chain links TRBV7-9 with TRBJ1-6; a weak D match, TRBD1 (6 bases). V was shortened by 0 bases and J by 13 bases, with 16 bases between the two germline ends. This CDR3 has 15 residues. Looked up from germline, CDR1 is SEHNR and CDR2 is FQNEAQ (reference sequence). CDR3 sequence: CASSLAYGGPGPLHF. The CDR3 coding sequence is TGTGCCAGCAGCTTAGCGTACGGGGGGCCGGGTCCCCTCCACTTT.

The chain carries TRBV6-1 and TRBJ2-3; 12 nucleotides align to TRBD1. Germline loops: CDR1 MNHNS, CDR2 SASEGT. CDR3 size: 16 residues. The J segment lost 5 bases and the V segment lost 4 bases, leaving 7 bases of the junction unmatched. This CDR3 is CASSVVGQGAGDTQYF. The CDR3 nucleotides are TGTGCCAGCAGTGTTGTGGGACAGGGGGCGGGAGATACGCAGTATTTT.

The CDR3 sequence is CAWTRTGANSPLHF. In DNA, the CDR3 is TGTGCCTGGACCCGCACTGGGGCGAATTCACCCCTCCACTTT. V gene TRBV30 combines with J gene TRBJ1-6; tentative D call: TRBD1 (5 bases). Germline-derived CDR1 and CDR2 are GTSNPN and SVGIG (reference sequence). V was clipped by 4 bases and J by 7 bases, with 14 bases between them. This CDR3 comprises 14 residues.

The J gene is TRBJ2-1, the V gene TRBV2; 9 positions match TRBD1. V shed 11 bases, J shed 9 bases, and the junction held 11 bases outside the gene matches. This CDR3 has 13 residues. Germline CDR1 is SNHLY and CDR2 is FYNNEI. The CDR3 bases are TGTGCCGACCGGGTGGGACAGGGAGGTGAGCAGTTCTTC. Protein product: CADRVGQGGEQFF.

The sample holds many counts of this clone. This chain uses TRBV7-6 with TRBJ1-1; D call uncertain. Germline-derived CDR1 and CDR2 are SGHVS and FNYEAQ. This CDR3 spans 12 amino acids. Trimming left V 1 base short and J 7 bases short, with 7 bases between. The CDR3 region is CASSLVSGEAFF. DNA for the CDR3: TGTGCCAGCAGCTTAGTTTCGGGTGAAGCTTTCTTT. Looking up the rest from reference TRBV7-6 and TRBJ1-1 gives the full variable domain: GAGVSQSPRYKVTKRGQDVALRCDPISGHVSLYWYRQALGQGPEFLTYFNYEAQQDKSGLPNDRFSAERPEGSISTLTIQRTEQRDSAMYRCASSLVSGEAFFGQGTRLTVV.

The J gene is TRBJ2-7, the V gene TRBV18; 9 bases agree with TRBD1. CDR3 length: 15 residues. The J segment lost 5 bases and the V segment lost 3 bases, leaving 8 bases of the junction unmatched. From germline, CDR1 is KGHSH and CDR2 LQKENI. This chain's CDR3 is CASSPDRDRVNEQYF. As DNA, the CDR3 is TGTGCCAGCTCACCGGACCGGGACAGGGTAAACGAGCAGTACTTC.

The chain is built from TRBV4-2 and TRBJ1-5; 11 nucleotides line up with TRBD1. Looked up from germline, CDR1 is LGHNA and CDR2 is YNFKEQ. The CDR3 loop spans 15 amino acids. The ends lost 1 base at V and 11 bases at J; junction bases unmatched: 7. The chain's CDR3 is CASSQGGTGGEAQHF. DNA for the CDR3: TGTGCCAGCAGCCAAGGGGGGACAGGGGGGGAGGCCCAGCATTTT.

This chain joins TRBV12-2 and TRBJ1-2. TRBV12-2 is labeled a pseudogene. This CDR3 comprises 14 residues. CDR3 residues: CASRHRGLSYGYTF. In DNA form, the CDR3 reads TGTGCAAGTCGCCACCGAGGGCTGAGCTATGGCTACACCTTC.

At least ten counts were recorded for this clone. J is TRBJ2-7 and V is TRBV9; 8 bases are shared with TRBD2. The V and J ends lost 0 bases and 3 bases, in that order; junction bases with no gene match: 14. CDR1 and CDR2 (germline): SGDLS, YYNGEE. The CDR3 covers 18 residues. CDR3: CASSVDSGGGAPHYEQYV. The CDR3 coding sequence is TGTGCCAGCAGCGTAGATTCGGGAGGGGGTGCCCCCCACTACGAGCAGTACGTC.